The present TCR beta chain was sequenced within a study of identical twins. The study, taken as a whole, reports: Possibly, invariant MAIT and iNKT cells partly confounded zero-insertion analyses. Out-of-frame alpha sequences that twins shared showed excess low generation probability.

This clonotype has more than one count but fewer than ten. Antigen specificity is unknown. Between the trimmed V and J ends, which lost 3 bases and 11 bases, there was a span of 16 bases. CDR3 length equals 12 residues. In germline, CDR1 is DFQATT, CDR2 SNEGSKA (reference sequence). MiXCR was run by TCRdb on the 5' RACE reads, yielding one entry per CDR3 protein. The sample holds just under 650,000 distinct CDR3 sequences, about 7.1% seen once. Separately, the same data were catalogued under a study of yellow fever vaccine responses in identical twins.

This chain uses TRBV20-1 with TRBJ1-1; D not resolved. The sequence was obtained from a woman aged 18 to 35 in good health. Input material: PBMCs. The CDR3 sequence is CSASAPDGGAFF. DNA for the CDR3: TGCAGTGCTAGCGCCCCGGACGGAGGGGCTTTCTTT.